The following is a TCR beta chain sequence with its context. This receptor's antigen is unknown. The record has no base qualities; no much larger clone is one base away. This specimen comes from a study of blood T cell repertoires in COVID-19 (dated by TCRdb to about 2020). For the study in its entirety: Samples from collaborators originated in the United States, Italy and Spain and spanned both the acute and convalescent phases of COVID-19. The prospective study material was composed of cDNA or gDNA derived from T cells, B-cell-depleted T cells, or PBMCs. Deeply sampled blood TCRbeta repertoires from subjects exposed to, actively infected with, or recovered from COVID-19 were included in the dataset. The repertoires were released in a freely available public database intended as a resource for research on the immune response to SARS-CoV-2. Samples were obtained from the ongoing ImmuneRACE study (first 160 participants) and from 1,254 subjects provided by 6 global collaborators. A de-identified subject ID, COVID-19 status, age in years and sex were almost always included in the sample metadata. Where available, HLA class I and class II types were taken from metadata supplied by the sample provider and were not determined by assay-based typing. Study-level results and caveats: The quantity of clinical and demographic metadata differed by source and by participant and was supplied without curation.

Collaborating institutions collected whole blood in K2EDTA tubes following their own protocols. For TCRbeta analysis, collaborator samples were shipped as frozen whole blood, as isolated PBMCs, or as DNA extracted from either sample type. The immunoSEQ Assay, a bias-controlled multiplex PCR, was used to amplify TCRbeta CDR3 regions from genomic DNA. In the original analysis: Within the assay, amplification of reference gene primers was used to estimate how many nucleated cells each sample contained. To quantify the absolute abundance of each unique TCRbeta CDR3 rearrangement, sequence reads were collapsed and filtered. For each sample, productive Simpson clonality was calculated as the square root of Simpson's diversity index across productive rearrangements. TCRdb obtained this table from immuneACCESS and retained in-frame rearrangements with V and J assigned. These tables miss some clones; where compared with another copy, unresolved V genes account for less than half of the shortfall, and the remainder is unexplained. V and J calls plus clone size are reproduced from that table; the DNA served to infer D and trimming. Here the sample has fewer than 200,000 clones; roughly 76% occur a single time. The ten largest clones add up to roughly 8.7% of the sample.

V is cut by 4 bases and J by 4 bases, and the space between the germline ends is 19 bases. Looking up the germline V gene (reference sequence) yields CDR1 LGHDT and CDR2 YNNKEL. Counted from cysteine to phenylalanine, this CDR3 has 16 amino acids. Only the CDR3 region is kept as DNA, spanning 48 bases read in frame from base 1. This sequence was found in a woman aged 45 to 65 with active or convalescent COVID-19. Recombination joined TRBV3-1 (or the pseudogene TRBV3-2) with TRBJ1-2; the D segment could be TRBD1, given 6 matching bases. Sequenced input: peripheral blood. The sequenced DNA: TGTGCCAGCAGCCCAACTCAGGGGAGCCTGAGCTATGGCTACACCTTC. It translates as CASSPTQGSLSYGYTF.